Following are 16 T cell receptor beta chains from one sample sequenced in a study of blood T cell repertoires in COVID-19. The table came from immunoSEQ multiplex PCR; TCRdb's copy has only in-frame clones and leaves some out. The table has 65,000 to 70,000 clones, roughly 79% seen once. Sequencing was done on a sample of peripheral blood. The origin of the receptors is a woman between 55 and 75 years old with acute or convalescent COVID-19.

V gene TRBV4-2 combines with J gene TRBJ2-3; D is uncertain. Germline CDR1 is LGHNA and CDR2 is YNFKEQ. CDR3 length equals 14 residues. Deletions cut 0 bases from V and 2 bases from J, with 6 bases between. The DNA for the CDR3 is TGTGCCAGCAGCCAAGAGGCCTCCACAGATACGCAGTATTTT. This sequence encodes CASSQEASTDTQYF.

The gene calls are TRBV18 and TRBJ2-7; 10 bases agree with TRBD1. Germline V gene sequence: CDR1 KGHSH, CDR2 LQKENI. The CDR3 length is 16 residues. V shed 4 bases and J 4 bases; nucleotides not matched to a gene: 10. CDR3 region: CASSLGPGQGLYEQYF. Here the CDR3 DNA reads TGTGCCAGCTCACTAGGCCCGGGACAGGGGTTATACGAGCAGTACTTC.

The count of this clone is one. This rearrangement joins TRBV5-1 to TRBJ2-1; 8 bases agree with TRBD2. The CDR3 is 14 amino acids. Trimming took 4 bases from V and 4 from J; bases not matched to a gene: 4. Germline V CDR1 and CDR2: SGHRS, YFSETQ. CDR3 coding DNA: TGCGCCAGCAGCCCGGGACTAGAATACAATGAGCAGTTCTTC. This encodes CASSPGLEYNEQFF.

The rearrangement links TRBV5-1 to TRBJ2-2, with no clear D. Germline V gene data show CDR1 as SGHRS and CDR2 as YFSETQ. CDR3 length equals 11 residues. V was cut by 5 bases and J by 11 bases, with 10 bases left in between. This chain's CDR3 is CASRRQEELFF. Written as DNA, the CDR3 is TGCGCCAGCAGGAGGCAAGAAGAGCTGTTTTTT.

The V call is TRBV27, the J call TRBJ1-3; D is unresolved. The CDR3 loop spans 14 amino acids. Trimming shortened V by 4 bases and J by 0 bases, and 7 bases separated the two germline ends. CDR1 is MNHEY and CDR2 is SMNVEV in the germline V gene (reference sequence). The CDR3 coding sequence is TGTGCCAGCAGTTCGAGGGCCTCTGGAAACACCATATATTTT. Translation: CASSSRASGNTIYF.

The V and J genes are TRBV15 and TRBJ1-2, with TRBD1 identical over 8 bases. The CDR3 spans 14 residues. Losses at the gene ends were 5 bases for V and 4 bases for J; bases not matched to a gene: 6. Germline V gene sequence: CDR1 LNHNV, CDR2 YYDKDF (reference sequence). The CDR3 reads CATSAGQGSYGYTF. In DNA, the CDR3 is TGTGCCACCAGCGCCGGACAGGGCAGCTATGGCTACACCTTC.

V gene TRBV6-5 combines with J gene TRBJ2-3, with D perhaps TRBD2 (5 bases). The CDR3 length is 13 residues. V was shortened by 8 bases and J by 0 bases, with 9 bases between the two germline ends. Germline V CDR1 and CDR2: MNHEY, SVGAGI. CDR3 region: CASQWRSTDTQYF. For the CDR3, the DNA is TGTGCCAGCCAGTGGAGGAGCACAGATACGCAGTATTTT.

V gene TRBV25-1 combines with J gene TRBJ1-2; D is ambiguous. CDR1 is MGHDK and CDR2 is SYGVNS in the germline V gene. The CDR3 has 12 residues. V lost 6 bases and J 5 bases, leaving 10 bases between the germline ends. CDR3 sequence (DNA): TGTGCCAGCAGGGACTGGGGTTATGGCTACACCTTC. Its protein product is CASRDWGYGYTF.

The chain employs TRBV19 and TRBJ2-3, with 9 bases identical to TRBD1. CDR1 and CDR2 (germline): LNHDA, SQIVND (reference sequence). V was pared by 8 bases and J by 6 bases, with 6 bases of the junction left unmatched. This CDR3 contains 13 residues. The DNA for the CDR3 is TGTGCCAGTGGCCGGGACAGGGTTGATACGCAGTATTTT. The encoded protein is CASGRDRVDTQYF.

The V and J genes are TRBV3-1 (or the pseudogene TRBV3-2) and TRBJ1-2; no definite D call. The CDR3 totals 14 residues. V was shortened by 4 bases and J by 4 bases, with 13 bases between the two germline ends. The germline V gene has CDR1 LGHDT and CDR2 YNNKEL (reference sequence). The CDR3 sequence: CASSRKTHGYGYTF. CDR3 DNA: TGTGCCAGCAGCCGTAAGACACACGGCTATGGCTACACCTTC.

CDR3 residues: CASSTSGEETQYF. Here the CDR3 DNA reads TGTGCCAGCAGTACCAGCGGGGAAGAGACCCAGTACTTC. This chain links TRBV27 with TRBJ2-5, with 7 bases aligning to TRBD2. Germline V gives CDR1 MNHEY, CDR2 SMNVEV (reference sequence). The CDR3 is 13 amino acids. The ends lost 5 bases at V and 3 bases at J; junction bases unmatched: 3.

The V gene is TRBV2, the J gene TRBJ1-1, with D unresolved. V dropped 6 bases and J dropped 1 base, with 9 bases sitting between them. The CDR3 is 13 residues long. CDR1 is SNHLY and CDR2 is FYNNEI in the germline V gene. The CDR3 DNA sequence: TGTGCCAGCAGCGTCTCAGGGAACACTGAAGCTTTCTTT. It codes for CASSVSGNTEAFF.

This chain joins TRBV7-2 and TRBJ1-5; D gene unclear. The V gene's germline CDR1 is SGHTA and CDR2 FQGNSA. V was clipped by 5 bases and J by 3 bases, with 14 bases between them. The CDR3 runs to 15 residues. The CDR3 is CASSPLGMPNQPQHF. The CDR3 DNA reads TGTGCCAGCAGCCCACTAGGGATGCCCAATCAGCCCCAGCATTTT.

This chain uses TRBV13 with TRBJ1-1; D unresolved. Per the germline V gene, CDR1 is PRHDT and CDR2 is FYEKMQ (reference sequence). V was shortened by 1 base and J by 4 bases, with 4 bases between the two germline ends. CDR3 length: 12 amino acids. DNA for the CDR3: TGTGCCAGCAGCTTAGAACTCACTGAAGCTTTCTTT. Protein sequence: CASSLELTEAFF.

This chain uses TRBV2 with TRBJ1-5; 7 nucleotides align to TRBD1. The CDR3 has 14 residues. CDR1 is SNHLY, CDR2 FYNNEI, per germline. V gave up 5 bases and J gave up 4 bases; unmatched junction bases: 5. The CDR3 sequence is CASSWDSTNQPQHF. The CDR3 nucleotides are TGTGCCAGCAGTTGGGACAGCACGAATCAGCCCCAGCATTTT.

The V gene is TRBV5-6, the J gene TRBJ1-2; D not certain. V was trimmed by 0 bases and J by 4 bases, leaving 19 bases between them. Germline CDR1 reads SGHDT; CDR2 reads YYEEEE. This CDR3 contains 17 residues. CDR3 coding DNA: TGTGCCAGCAGCTTGGCCCCCGGGCTCAAGGAGGGCTATGGCTACACCTTC. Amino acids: CASSLAPGLKEGYGYTF.